These 25 T cell receptor beta chains originate from one sample sequenced in a study of Ad26.COV2.S vaccination and SARS-CoV-2 variants (dated by TCRdb to about 2021). The treatment or condition label for this specimen denotes: around 19 received Ad26.COV2.S at low or high dose, single or two shots; roughly 5 received placebo; per-sample allocation not given. For vaccine and placebo recipients, repertoires were sequenced using samples collected on day 63 after the first injection. The library was generated by the immunoSEQ multiplex PCR assay. TCRdb stores this immuneACCESS table with in-frame sequences only. Part of the clones is absent; in the studies checked, under half of the shortfall reflects unresolved V genes, and no reason is known for the rest. Present in this sample are just over 350,000 clones, about 85% of which were seen just once. The ten largest clones represent 3% to 4% of the sample.

Sequenced material: peripheral blood, taken in a trial of Ad26.COV2.S vaccine versus placebo. All receptors come from a person between 18 and 65 years old who received the Ad26.COV2.S COVID-19 vaccine or a placebo.

This CDR3 reads CSASDRNNEQFF. The CDR3 DNA sequence: TGCAGCGCTTCGGACAGGAACAATGAGCAGTTCTTC. The gene calls are TRBV29-1 and TRBJ2-1; 7 bases align to TRBD1. The CDR3 loop spans 12 amino acids. Trimming removed 7 bases from V and 5 bases from J; junction bases left unmatched: 5. The germline V gene has CDR1 SQVTM and CDR2 ANQGSEA.

This chain uses TRBV10-3 with TRBJ2-7; D might be TRBD1 (5 bases). This CDR3 has 14 amino acids. Trimming left V 6 bases short and J 2 bases short, with 14 bases between. Germline V gives CDR1 ENHRY, CDR2 SYGVKD. The CDR3: CAIRHGAVAYEQYF. In nucleotides, the CDR3 is TGTGCCATCAGACATGGGGCGGTAGCCTACGAGCAGTACTTC.

The chain joins TRBV7-9 to TRBJ2-2; D unresolved. From germline, CDR1 is SEHNR and CDR2 FQNEAQ (reference sequence). The germline V and J ends were trimmed by 5 bases and 4 bases, with 11 bases remaining between them. This CDR3 is built from 14 residues. In nucleotides, the CDR3 is TGTGCCAGCAGCCCGAGGTGGGTCACCGGGGAGCTGTTTTTT. As protein: CASSPRWVTGELFF. The full variable domain, its missing parts supplied by reference TRBV7-9 and TRBJ2-2, is DTGVSQNPRHKITKRGQNVTFRCDPISEHNRLYWYRQTLGQGPEFLTYFQNEAQLEKSRLLSDRFSAERPKGSFSTLEIQRTEQGDSAMYLCASSPRWVTGELFFGEGSRLTVL.

The chain joins TRBV11-3 to TRBJ2-1; 10 bases are shared with TRBD2. This CDR3 is built from 16 residues. Germline CDR1 and CDR2: SGHNT and YENEEA. V shed 5 bases, J shed 6 bases, and the junction held 10 bases outside the gene matches. The chain's CDR3 is CASSTTLAGASNEQFF. The CDR3, as DNA: TGTGCCAGCAGCACCACGCTAGCGGGGGCGAGCAATGAGCAGTTCTTC.

This chain connects TRBV6-5 to TRBJ2-7; 7 nucleotides line up with TRBD2. This CDR3 contains 15 residues. V shed 2 bases, J shed 0 bases, and the junction held 4 bases outside the gene matches. Germline V gene data show CDR1 as MNHEY and CDR2 as SVGAGI. The CDR3 loop reads CASSYGGEFSYEQYF. In DNA form, the CDR3 reads TGTGCCAGCAGTTACGGGGGGGAATTCTCCTACGAGCAGTACTTC.

V and J are TRBV6-1 and TRBJ1-5; 7 bases are shared with TRBD1. The germline CDR1 and CDR2 sequences are MNHNS and SASEGT. The CDR3 is 17 residues long. The V gene end was trimmed by 0 bases and the J gene end by 3 bases; junction bases not matched to a gene: 8. CDR3 region: CASSEAPTGRVNQPQHF. CDR3 nucleotide sequence: TGTGCCAGCAGTGAAGCGCCGACAGGGAGGGTCAATCAGCCCCAGCATTTT.

This sequence joins TRBV28 and TRBJ1-1; no firm D call. The CDR3 totals 13 residues. The germline V and J ends were trimmed by 2 bases and 4 bases, with 8 bases remaining between them. Germline V gene data show CDR1 as MDHEN and CDR2 as SYDVKM. CDR3 bases: TGTGCCAGCAGTTTACGGGTCTTCACTGAAGCTTTCTTT. Its translation is CASSLRVFTEAFF.

This clone occurred once. The chain joins TRBV4-3 to TRBJ2-7; D unclear. The V end lost 2 bases, the J end lost 3 bases, and 8 bases lay between the germline ends. Germline V gene data show CDR1 as LGHNA and CDR2 as YSLEER. CDR3 size: 13 residues. CDR3 DNA: TGCGCCAGCAGCCAACTAATAAACTACGAGCAGTACTTC. Residues: CASSQLINYEQYF.

The V call is TRBV5-1, the J call TRBJ2-5; the D gene is possibly TRBD1 (8 bases). CDR1 SGHRS and CDR2 YFSETQ come from the germline V gene. The CDR3 is 15 residues long. Trimming stripped 4 bases from V and 5 bases from J, with 18 bases between. CDR3 loop: CASSRNGQGGETQYF. In nucleotides, the CDR3 is TGCGCCAGCAGCCGAAACGGACAGGGAGGGGAGACCCAGTACTTC.

The chain carries TRBV6-5 and TRBJ2-3; TRBD2 might be the D (5 bases). The germline V gene encodes CDR1 MNHEY and CDR2 SVGAGI. This CDR3 is 15 amino acids long. The V and J ends lost 2 bases and 1 base respectively, with 10 bases between them. CDR3 DNA sequence: TGTGCCAGCAGTTACGAAGGTAGCGGCACAGATACGCAGTATTTT. Translating gives CASSYEGSGTDTQYF.

The chain links TRBV27 to TRBJ2-1, with TRBD1 matching over 9 bases. The CDR3 is 19 amino acids. With 5 bases clipped from V and 4 bases from J, the junction kept 18 bases outside the gene matches. Germline lookup yields CDR1 MNHEY and CDR2 SMNVEV (reference sequence). The CDR3 sequence: CASSRSGTGIPSRYNEQFF. The CDR3 coding sequence is TGTGCCAGCAGTCGCTCCGGGACAGGGATCCCGTCGAGATACAATGAGCAGTTCTTC.

This clone occurred once. The J gene is TRBJ1-6, the V gene TRBV6-2 or TRBV6-3; a possible D gene is TRBD1 (6 bases). Germline lookup yields CDR1 MNHEY and CDR2 SVGEGT. This CDR3 region has 15 residues. V was pared by 0 bases and J by 6 bases, with 9 bases between. CDR3 nucleotides: TGTGCCAGCAGTTACTCTCCCAGGGGTAATTCACCCCTCCACTTT. Its translation is CASSYSPRGNSPLHF.

This clone was seen just once. The chain links TRBV24-1 to TRBJ2-1; a weak D match, TRBD2 (6 bases). Germline values: CDR1 KGHDR, CDR2 SFDVKD. With 4 bases removed from V and 7 bases from J, the gap between germline ends came to 10 bases. This CDR3 is built from 13 residues. The CDR3: CATSEAGGNEQFF. In nucleotides, the CDR3 is TGTGCCACCAGTGAAGCGGGCGGAAATGAGCAGTTCTTC.

This chain joins TRBV25-1 and TRBJ2-6; the D is unclear. V lost 2 bases to trimming and J lost 4 bases, with 12 bases between them. This CDR3 region has 16 residues. The germline V gene encodes CDR1 MGHDK and CDR2 SYGVNS. The CDR3 bases are TGTGCCAGCAGTGAAGGTGGTAGTAGCGGGGCCAACGTCCTGACTTTC. This encodes CASSEGGSSGANVLTF.

This chain's CDR3 is CASSGWDRGYGYTF. CDR3 nucleotides: TGTGCCAGCAGCGGATGGGACAGAGGATATGGCTACACCTTC. V and J are TRBV7-9 and TRBJ1-2; 7 bases are shared with TRBD1. Germline V gene data show CDR1 as SEHNR and CDR2 as FQNEAQ (reference sequence). The V gene end was trimmed by 5 bases and the J gene end by 5 bases; junction bases not matched to a gene: 8. The CDR3 is made up of 14 amino acids.

The V gene is TRBV11-2, the J gene TRBJ2-1; 7 bases are a match to TRBD1. V lost 1 base, J lost 4 bases, and 7 bases stayed unmatched. The CDR3 spans 16 residues. Germline CDR1 is SGHAT and CDR2 is FQNNGV. The CDR3 protein is CASSLGRGQMYNEQFF. DNA of the CDR3: TGTGCCAGCAGCTTAGGTAGGGGACAGATGTACAATGAGCAGTTCTTC.

A remark on this clone: An end of the junction does not agree with germline; a read error may underlie this. The gene calls are TRBV6-2 or TRBV6-3 and TRBJ2-7; 7 bases match TRBD2. Germline values: CDR1 MNHEY, CDR2 SVGEGT. The CDR3 runs 15 residues. CDR3 sequence reads: CASSYVAGDSSEQYF. The CDR3 DNA sequence: TGTGCCAGCAGTTATGTGGCGGGAGACTCCTCCGAGCAGTACTTC.

This clone has a single count. The chain couples TRBV5-1 to TRBJ2-3, with D possibly being TRBD1 (5 bases). CDR1 SGHRS and CDR2 YFSETQ come from the germline V gene. The CDR3 is 13 residues long. The germline V and J ends were trimmed by 1 base and 4 bases, with 7 bases remaining between them. CDR3 nucleotide sequence: TGCGCCAGCAGCTTGCAGGGTCCAGATACGCAGTATTTT. It translates to CASSLQGPDTQYF.

The genes are TRBV4-2 and TRBJ1-3, with D hard to call. Trimming stripped 1 base from V and 5 bases from J, with 15 bases between. CDR1 and CDR2 (germline): LGHNA, YNFKEQ. The CDR3 length is 16 residues. The CDR3 nucleotides read TGTGCCAGCAGCCAAGGTTCAGGCGGTTATAGAAACACCATATATTTT. This encodes CASSQGSGGYRNTIYF.

The CDR3, as DNA: TGTGCCAGCACCAAAACCGGGACAGGGGCTGAAAAACTGTTTTTT. This codes for CASTKTGTGAEKLFF. The rearrangement links TRBV9 to TRBJ1-4, with 10 bases fitting TRBD1. There are 15 residues in the CDR3. V shed 6 bases, J shed 7 bases, and the junction held 9 bases outside the gene matches. Per germline, CDR1 SGDLS and CDR2 YYNGEE.

This chain joins TRBV3-1 (or the pseudogene TRBV3-2) and TRBJ2-1; 7 bases fit TRBD1. CDR1 is LGHDT, CDR2 YNNKEL, per germline (reference sequence). CDR3 length: 14 amino acids. V lost 3 bases to trimming and J lost 11 bases; unmatched junction nucleotides: 10. CDR3 DNA sequence: TGTGCCAGCAGCCACCGGGACAGACGCATGAAGCAGTTCTTC. Its protein product is CASSHRDRRMKQFF.

J is TRBJ2-1 and V is TRBV10-1; possible D gene TRBD2, 6 bases. The CDR3 consists of 15 residues. Germline V gene data show CDR1 as WNHNN and CDR2 as SYGVQD (reference sequence). V shed 0 bases and J shed 10 bases, with 16 bases lying between them. As DNA, the CDR3 is TGCGCCAGCAGTGAGTCGCCGCGAGCCGGGAGAGAGCAGTTCTTC. Its protein product is CASSESPRAGREQFF.

Concerning this clone itself: At one end, the junction sequence differs from germline, possibly due to a read error. V gene TRBV7-9 combines with J gene TRBJ2-1, with 13 bases lining up with TRBD2. The germline V gene encodes CDR1 SEHNR and CDR2 FQNEAQ (reference sequence). The CDR3 length is 15 residues. DNA of the CDR3: TGTGCCAGCAGCTCCCTACCCGGGACTAGCGGGAACCGTCTCTTC. This gives the protein CASSSLPGTSGNRLF. Variable domain in full (rest from reference TRBV7-9 and TRBJ2-1): DTGVSQNPRHKITKRGQNVTFRCDPISEHNRLYWYRQTLGQGPEFLTYFQNEAQLEKSRLLSDRFSAERPKGSFSTLEIQRTEQGDSAMYLCASSSLPGTSGNRLFGPGTRLTVL.

V gene TRBV18 combines with J gene TRBJ1-3, with D uncertain. The V end lost 2 bases, the J end lost 0 bases, and 14 bases lay between the germline ends. This CDR3 comprises 17 residues. Per germline, CDR1 KGHSH and CDR2 LQKENI. CDR3 amino acids: CASSPRAETISGNTIYF. DNA for the CDR3: TGTGCCAGCTCACCAAGGGCCGAAACAATCTCTGGAAACACCATATATTTT.

This rearrangement joins TRBV28 to TRBJ2-3; 8 nucleotides agree with TRBD2. V lost 2 bases to trimming and J lost 2 bases; unmatched junction nucleotides: 9. The CDR3 consists of 17 residues. CDR1 and CDR2 (germline): MDHEN, SYDVKM. For the CDR3, the DNA is TGTGCCAGCAGTTTAGAGTTGCAGCGGGAGTACACAGATACGCAGTATTTT. Amino acids: CASSLELQREYTDTQYF.